These 27 T cell receptor beta chains were all obtained from the same sample, sequenced in a study of human T cells and chemical hapten exposure. TCRdb redid the calling of the RACE reads with MiXCR, one entry per CDR3 protein. The table lists 380,000 or so distinct CDR3 sequences, 4.8% of them singletons. The sample's time point: patch test 1, 2 weeks after DPC sensitization. Treatment in this sample: therapeutic diphenylcyclopropenone sensitization with weekly scalp DPC. Material: whole blood, obtained in connection with sensitization to the hapten diphenylcyclopropenone (DPC). The receptors shown here come from a woman between 50 and 59 years old with alopecia areata. Some clones in this sample may be carry-over from other donors' samples.

The table lists this clonotype with many counts. The rearrangement links TRBV4-1 to TRBJ2-3; a weak D match, TRBD2 (6 bases). Germline CDR1 is MGHRA and CDR2 is YSYEKL. CDR3 length: 16 residues. V gave up 0 bases and J gave up 0 bases, with 10 bases separating them. Here the CDR3 reads CASSQDSSGSTDTQYF. The CDR3 nucleotides are TGCGCCAGCAGCCAAGATAGCAGCGGGAGCACAGATACGCAGTATTTT.

This clonotype was found many times. The chain combines TRBV20-1 with TRBJ2-7; 7 nucleotides agree with TRBD2. CDR3 length: 15 residues. J was trimmed by 0 bases and V by 0 bases; bases with no gene match: 5. The germline gives CDR1 DFQATT, CDR2 SNEGSKA (reference sequence). The CDR3 DNA sequence: TGCAGTGCTAGAGATCGCCTAGCGGTCTCCTACGAGCAGTACTTC. Protein sequence: CSARDRLAVSYEQYF.

This clonotype was found many times. The chain combines TRBV6-6 with TRBJ2-7; TRBD1 aligns across 8 bases. J gave up 5 bases and V 2 bases, and 14 bases lay outside the gene matches. The CDR3 covers 17 residues. CDR1 is MNHNY, CDR2 SVGAGI, per germline (reference sequence). The CDR3 loop is CASSYAGQGLGGDEQYF. The CDR3, as DNA: TGTGCCAGCAGTTACGCCGGACAGGGCCTAGGAGGGGACGAGCAGTACTTC.

The chain employs TRBV6-5 and TRBJ1-4; no reliable D call. CDR1 is MNHEY and CDR2 is SVGAGI in the germline V gene. Trimming took off 8 bases at V and 5 bases at J, with 18 bases between the two ends. This CDR3 is 15 amino acids long. The CDR3 is CASCHREGVNEKLFF. As DNA, the CDR3 is TGTGCCAGCTGCCACCGGGAAGGCGTCAATGAAAAACTGTTTTTT.

The V call is TRBV5-1, the J call TRBJ2-1; 7 bases match TRBD1. Germline V gene sequence: CDR1 SGHRS, CDR2 YFSETQ. The CDR3 runs 15 residues. V lost 4 bases and J lost 6; bases outside the gene matches: 10. CDR3 in DNA: TGCGCCAGCAGCGTCGACAGGGCTGGTTCCAATGAGCAGTTCTTC. This translates into CASSVDRAGSNEQFF. Full variable domain (remainder filled in from reference TRBV5-1 and TRBJ2-1): KAGVTQTPRYLIKTRGQQVTLSCSPISGHRSVSWYQQTPGQGLQFLFEYFSETQRNKGNFPGRFSGRQFSNSRSEMNVSTLELGDSALYLCASSVDRAGSNEQFFGPGTRLTVL.

This clonotype was seen more than once but under ten times. The rearrangement joins TRBV9 to TRBJ2-3, with D possibly TRBD2 on 6 matching bases. Trimming shortened V by 1 base and J by 0 bases, and 9 bases separated the two germline ends. In germline, CDR1 is SGDLS, CDR2 YYNGEE. This CDR3 region has 15 residues. CDR3 bases: TGTGCCAGCAGCGTATTGGAGGGAAGCACAGATACGCAGTATTTT. Translating it yields CASSVLEGSTDTQYF.

This chain joins TRBV18 and TRBJ2-3; no clear D gene. CDR1 is KGHSH, CDR2 LQKENI, per germline. Trimming removed 0 bases from V and 0 bases from J, with 7 bases in between. The CDR3 spans 15 residues. CDR3 nucleotide sequence: TGTGCCAGCTCACCACCGGACGGAAGCACAGATACGCAGTATTTT. Translated, it gives CASSPPDGSTDTQYF.

The chain's CDR3 is CSVVTEYGYTF. The DNA of the CDR3 is TGCAGCGTTGTCACGGAATATGGCTACACCTTC. V gene TRBV29-1 combines with J gene TRBJ1-2; D is ambiguous. V was clipped by 4 bases and J by 5 bases, with 8 bases between them. The CDR3 covers 11 residues. CDR1 is SQVTM, CDR2 ANQGSEA, per germline.

This clonotype was found many times. The genes are TRBV24-1 and TRBJ2-1; D not certain. V lost 1 base, J lost 6 bases, and 6 bases lay in between. This CDR3 contains 13 residues. Germline CDR1 and CDR2: KGHDR and SFDVKD. The CDR3 sequence: CATSDFLGNEQFF. The CDR3 region has the DNA TGTGCCACCAGTGATTTCCTTGGCAATGAGCAGTTCTTC.

With respect to this clonotype: One base away lies a much larger clone, so this may be a sequencing read error. The chain uses TRBV7-9 and TRBJ1-3; D ambiguous. This CDR3 comprises 14 residues. CDR1 and CDR2 from the germline V gene are SEHNR and FQNEAQ (reference sequence). The V gene lost 5 bases and the J gene lost 2 bases, with 10 bases spanning the gap. CDR3 in amino acids: CASSTESPGNTIYF. The CDR3 bases are TGTGCCAGCAGCACGGAGAGCCCTGGAAACACCATATATTTT. Drawing the rest from reference TRBV7-9 and TRBJ1-3, the complete variable domain is DTGVSQNPRHKITKRGQNVTFRCDPISEHNRLYWYRQTLGQGPEFLTYFQNEAQLEKSRLLSDRFSAERPKGSFSTLEIQRTEQGDSAMYLCASSTESPGNTIYFGEGSWLTVV.

The rearrangement links TRBV12-3 or TRBV12-4 to TRBJ2-3; TRBD2 aligns across 7 bases. With 6 bases clipped from V and 5 bases from J, the junction kept 11 bases outside the gene matches. The CDR3 has 15 amino acids. The CDR3 DNA reads TGTGCCAGCAGCCGCGCCGGGAGGAGGGAAGATACGCAGTATTTT. It is translated as CASSRAGRREDTQYF.

This clonotype has just a few counts. The V call is TRBV5-1, the J call TRBJ2-1; 11 positions agree with TRBD2. J was trimmed by 9 bases and V by 3 bases; bases with no gene match: 11. The germline V gene encodes CDR1 SGHRS and CDR2 YFSETQ. This CDR3 comprises 16 residues. For the CDR3, the DNA is TGCGCCAGCAGCTCCCTTAGCGGGAGGGCCTTTAGTGAGCAGTTCTTC. Translating gives CASSSLSGRAFSEQFF.

Ten or more counts support this clonotype. Written as DNA, the CDR3 is TGTGCCAGCAGTTCATACTACCGATTCCTCCTCACAGATACGCAGTATTTT. Its translation: CASSSYYRFLLTDTQYF. The V gene is TRBV12-3 or TRBV12-4, the J gene TRBJ2-3; D is ambiguous. Trimming stripped 4 bases from V and 2 bases from J, with 19 bases between. The CDR3 is 17 amino acids.

This clonotype has more than one count but fewer than ten. The chain links TRBV6-1 to TRBJ1-5; D may be TRBD1 (5 bases). CDR3 length equals 15 residues. Germline V gives CDR1 MNHNS, CDR2 SASEGT. V lost 1 base, J lost 4 bases, and 11 bases lay in between. The CDR3 sequence: CASSEGNRINQPQHF. CDR3 nucleotide sequence: TGTGCCAGCAGTGAAGGGAACAGGATTAATCAGCCCCAGCATTTT.

This clonotype was recorded at least ten times. V usage is TRBV11-2 and J usage is TRBJ2-1; tentative D call: TRBD2 (6 bases). Germline V CDR1 and CDR2: SGHAT, FQNNGV. The CDR3 runs 12 residues. Deletions cut 4 bases from V and 8 bases from J, with 9 bases between. CDR3 in amino acids: CASSSSAHEQFF. The CDR3 bases are TGTGCCAGCAGCTCTAGCGCCCATGAGCAGTTCTTC.

The sample holds many counts of this clonotype. The V gene is TRBV20-1, the J gene TRBJ2-7; TRBD1 agrees at 7 bases. Germline CDR1 and CDR2: DFQATT and SNEGSKA (reference sequence). The length of the CDR3 is 12 residues. With V trimmed by 6 bases and J by 2 bases, 4 bases remained unmatched. In DNA form, the CDR3 reads TGCAGTGCAACCGGGACAGCCTACGAGCAGTACTTC. Its protein is CSATGTAYEQYF.

This clonotype was seen repeatedly, ten times or more. This chain links TRBV29-1 with TRBJ1-1; 7 bases line up with TRBD1. V shed 7 bases and J 3 bases; nucleotides not matched to a gene: 11. Germline values: CDR1 SQVTM, CDR2 ANQGSEA. This CDR3 comprises 14 residues. The CDR3 spells CSGQTGRDHTEAFF. The CDR3 DNA is TGCAGCGGTCAGACAGGGAGGGATCACACTGAAGCTTTCTTT.

DNA of the CDR3: TGTGCCAGCCAGGAACACCAAGAGACCCAGTACTTC. This gives the protein CASQEHQETQYF. The V and J genes are TRBV6-2 or TRBV6-3 and TRBJ2-5; D remains ambiguous. The CDR3 extends over 12 amino acids. With 8 bases removed from V and 0 bases from J, the gap between germline ends came to 7 bases. Germline loops: CDR1 MNHEY, CDR2 SVGEGT.

This sequence joins TRBV6-1 and TRBJ2-1; 7 bases map to TRBD1. This CDR3 is 15 amino acids long. Germline values: CDR1 MNHNS, CDR2 SASEGT. The J segment lost 2 bases and the V segment lost 6 bases, leaving 7 bases of the junction unmatched. CDR3 in DNA: TGTGCCAGCAGCGAGGGGACAGTCCCCTACAATGAGCAGTTCTTC. Its translation is CASSEGTVPYNEQFF.

This clonotype was picked up many times. The rearrangement uses TRBV20-1 and TRBJ2-7; TRBD1 matches 9 bases. V shed 3 bases and J 3 bases; nucleotides not matched to a gene: 9. The CDR3 consists of 15 residues. Germline loops: CDR1 DFQATT, CDR2 SNEGSKA (reference sequence). The CDR3 spells CSASRPGTGIYEQYF. The CDR3 DNA reads TGCAGTGCTAGTCGCCCCGGGACAGGGATCTACGAGCAGTACTTC.

There are many counts of this clonotype. This sequence joins TRBV28 and TRBJ2-7; TRBD1 matches at 8 bases. From germline, CDR1 is MDHEN and CDR2 SYDVKM. Trimming cost V 5 bases and J 6 bases; bases outside gene matches: 9. The CDR3 length is 14 residues. CDR3: CASSTTTGASEQYF. As DNA, the CDR3 is TGTGCCAGCAGTACAACGACAGGGGCAAGCGAGCAGTACTTC.

This clonotype has only a few counts. J is TRBJ1-2 and V is TRBV5-6, with TRBD1 identical over 8 bases. CDR3 length equals 14 residues. Germline CDR1 SGHDT, CDR2 YYEEEE. V lost 0 bases and J lost 9; bases outside the gene matches: 7. The CDR3 loop is CASSLDRGSASYTF. For the CDR3, the DNA is TGTGCCAGCAGCTTGGACAGGGGGAGTGCAAGCTACACCTTC.

This clonotype has a count of ten or more. This chain connects TRBV12-3 or TRBV12-4 to TRBJ2-2, with D maybe TRBD2 (6 bases). CDR3 length: 15 residues. Trimming stripped 4 bases from V and 1 base from J, with 10 bases between. CDR3 in DNA: TGTGCCAGCAGTTCCGCGGGGAGGAACACCGGGGAGCTGTTTTTT. Protein product: CASSSAGRNTGELFF.

This clonotype was observed a handful of times. V gene TRBV29-1 combines with J gene TRBJ2-2; no reliable D call. This CDR3 comprises 11 residues. V lost 6 bases, J lost 8 bases, and 10 bases lay in between. Germline V gene lookup returns CDR1 SQVTM and CDR2 ANQGSEA. This chain's CDR3 is CSVLTLGELFF. CDR3 bases: TGCAGCGTCCTCACCTTGGGGGAGCTGTTTTTT.

This clonotype has a handful of counts. The V and J genes are TRBV7-2 and TRBJ2-5, with 10 bases that match TRBD1. There are 15 residues in the CDR3. Trimming removed 4 bases from V and 4 bases from J; junction bases left unmatched: 6. Germline CDR1 is SGHTA and CDR2 is FQGNSA. Here the CDR3 reads CASSYGQGDRETQYF. CDR3 bases: TGTGCCAGCAGCTACGGACAGGGGGATCGAGAGACCCAGTACTTC.

This chain uses TRBV3-1 with TRBJ2-2; perhaps TRBD2 as D (5 bases). Germline V CDR1 and CDR2: LGHDT, YNNKEL (reference sequence). V was pared by 0 bases and J by 6 bases, with 8 bases between. This CDR3 has 14 amino acids. The CDR3 sequence: CASSQDLRAGELFF. CDR3 nucleotide sequence: TGTGCCAGCAGCCAAGATTTGAGGGCCGGGGAGCTGTTTTTT. Together with reference TRBV3-1 and TRBJ2-2, the CDR3 gives the full variable domain: DTAVSQTPKYLVTQMGNDKSIKCEQNLGHDTMYWYKQDSKKFLKIMFSYNNKELIINETVPNRFSPKSPDKAHLNLHINSLELGDSAVYFCASSQDLRAGELFFGEGSRLTVL.

J is TRBJ2-3 and V is TRBV29-1, with D unclear. The CDR3 is 12 amino acids. V gave up 3 bases and J gave up 0 bases, with 4 bases separating them. From germline, CDR1 is SQVTM and CDR2 ANQGSEA. CDR3 coding DNA: TGCAGCGTTGACATGAGCACAGATACGCAGTATTTT. Translating gives CSVDMSTDTQYF.